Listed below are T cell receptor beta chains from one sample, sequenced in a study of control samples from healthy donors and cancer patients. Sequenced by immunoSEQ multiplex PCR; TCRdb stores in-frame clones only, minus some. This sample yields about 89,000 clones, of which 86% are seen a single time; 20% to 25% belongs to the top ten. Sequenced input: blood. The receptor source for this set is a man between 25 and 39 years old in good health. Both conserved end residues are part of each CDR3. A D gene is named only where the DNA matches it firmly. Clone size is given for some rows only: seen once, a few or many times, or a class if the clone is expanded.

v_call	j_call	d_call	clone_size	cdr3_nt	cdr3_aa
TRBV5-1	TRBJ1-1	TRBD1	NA	TGCGCCAGCAGCTACCGCAGGGGGCAGGGGAACACTGAAGCTTTCTTT	CASSYRRGQGNTEAFF
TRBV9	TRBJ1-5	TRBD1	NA	TGTGCCAGCAGCGTAGGGGACAGGAATCAGCCCCAGCATTTT	CASSVGDRNQPQHF
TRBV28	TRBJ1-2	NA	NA	TGTGCCAGCCGACCCCGGACCAGTGGCTATGGCTACACCTTC	CASRPRTSGYGYTF
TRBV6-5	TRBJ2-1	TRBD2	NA	TGTGCCAGCAGCTTAGCGGGGCAATCCTACAATGAGCAGTTCTTC	CASSLAGQSYNEQFF
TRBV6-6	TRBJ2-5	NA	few	TGTGCCAGCAGTTACGAGCCTTACCAAGAGACCCAGTACTTC	CASSYEPYQETQYF
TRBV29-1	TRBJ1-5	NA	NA	TGCAGCGTTGAAGAGACACAGGGTCAGCCCCAGCATTTT	CSVEETQGQPQHF
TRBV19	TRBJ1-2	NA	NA	TGTGCCAGTAGTGGGTTCGGGCACGAGGACGGAACTAACTATGGCTACACCTTC	CASSGFGHEDGTNYGYTF
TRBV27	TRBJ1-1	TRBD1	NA	TGTGCCAGCAGTCCCTTGGACAGGGGAGGGACTGAAGCTTTCTTT	CASSPLDRGGTEAFF
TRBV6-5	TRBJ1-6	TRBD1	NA	TGTGCCAGCAAAGGACAGGGAAATTCACCCCTCCACTTT	CASKGQGNSPLHF
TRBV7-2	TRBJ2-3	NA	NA	TGTGCCAGCAGCCCCGGGACTAGCACAGATACGCAGTATTTT	CASSPGTSTDTQYF
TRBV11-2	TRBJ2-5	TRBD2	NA	TGTGCCAGCAGCTCCGGACTAGCGGGGGGTCGGTACCAAGAGACCCAGTACTTC	CASSSGLAGGRYQETQYF
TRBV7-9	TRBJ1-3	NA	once	TGTGCCAGCAGCTTAGGCGGGCGCTCTGGAAACACCATATATTTT	CASSLGGRSGNTIYF
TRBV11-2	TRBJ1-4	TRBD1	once	TGTGCCAGCAGCTTGGGACAGGTTAATGAAAAACTGTTTTTT	CASSLGQVNEKLFF
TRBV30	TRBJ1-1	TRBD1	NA	TGTGCCTGGAGCCGGACAGGGGGCACTGAAGCTTTCTTT	CAWSRTGGTEAFF
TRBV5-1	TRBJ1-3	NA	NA	TGCGCCAGCAGCTTGGACCCAGGGACAGGAAACACCATATATTTT	CASSLDPGTGNTIYF
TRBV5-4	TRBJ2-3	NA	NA	TGTGCCAGCAGCTTGGAGGTAACCGCGGTACCTAGCACAGATACGCAGTATTTT	CASSLEVTAVPSTDTQYF
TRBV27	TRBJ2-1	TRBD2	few	TGTGCCAGCAGTATGGGACTAGGGTCCTCCTCGCCCAATGAGCAGTTCTTC	CASSMGLGSSSPNEQFF
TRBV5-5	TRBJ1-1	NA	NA	TGTGCCAGCAGCTTGGTGGAGGGGCCGGTGTCCCAACCGTTATTT	CASSLVEGPVSQPLF
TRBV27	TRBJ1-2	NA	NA	TGTGCCAGCAGTTTCAGTGGACGAAAGAATGGCTACACCTTC	CASSFSGRKNGYTF
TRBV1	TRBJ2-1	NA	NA	TGCACCAGCAGCCAAGGCATCAGGGGGTTCCAATACAATGAGCAGTTCTTC	CTSSQGIRGFQYNEQFF
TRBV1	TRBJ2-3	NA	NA	TGCACCAGCAGCCAAGTGGAGGGGGGACCTAGCACAGATACGCAGTATTTT	CTSSQVEGGPSTDTQYF
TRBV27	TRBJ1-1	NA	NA	TGTGCCACCCGGACTCATGTTATGAACACTGAAGCTTTCTTT	CATRTHVMNTEAFF